This is a list of T cell receptor beta chains from one sample in a study of human T cells and chemical hapten exposure. TCRdb itself ran the RACE reads through MiXCR, one entry per CDR3 protein. Of under 300,000 distinct CDR3 sequences in the sample, just under 8% are singletons; the top ten hold around 1.2%. Here the sequenced sample was whole blood, taken in connection with sensitization to the hapten diphenylcyclopropenone (DPC). These receptors were collected from a man aged 18-30 years with alopecia areata. Some clones in this sample may be carry-over from other donors' samples. Both conserved end residues are part of each CDR3. D genes are given only for firm matches. Clone size, where shown, is once, few, many, or a class for clones that have expanded.

CDR3 | DNA | D | J | size | V
CASSLVRDRGHEQFF | TGTGCCAGCAGTTTAGTCCGGGACAGGGGCCATGAGCAGTTCTTC | TRBD1 | TRBJ2-1 | many | TRBV2
CASSLSAADDTYSYEQYF | TGCGCCAGCAGCTTGTCAGCGGCGGACGACACATACTCCTACGAGCAGTACTTC | NA | TRBJ2-7 | many | TRBV5-1
CASSKRQKTEAFF | TGCGCCAGCAGCAAGAGACAGAAGACTGAAGCTTTCTTT | NA | TRBJ1-1 | few | TRBV4-3
CASSLSEGQGGYTF | TGTGCCAGCAGCCTCAGCGAAGGACAAGGTGGCTACACCTTC | NA | TRBJ1-2 | few | TRBV9
CASSNNQETQYF | TGCGCCAGCAGCAACAACCAAGAGACCCAGTACTTC | NA | TRBJ2-5 | few | TRBV5-1
CASSQERDSRRSTF | TGCGCCAGCAGCCAAGAAAGGGACAGCCGTAGGAGTACCTTC | TRBD1 | TRBJ1-2 | few | TRBV4-3
CASSFRQLGIEQFF | TGTGCCAGCAGCTTTAGACAGTTAGGTATTGAGCAGTTCTTC | NA | TRBJ2-1 | NA | TRBV7-8
CASSYPGQVDQETQYF | TGCGCCAGCAGCTACCCGGGACAGGTCGACCAAGAGACCCAGTACTTC | TRBD1 | TRBJ2-5 | few | TRBV5-1
CASSRDRYMNTEAFF | TGTGCCAGCAGTAGGGACAGGTACATGAACACTGAAGCTTTCTTT | TRBD1 | TRBJ1-1 | NA | TRBV6-5
CASSHVAGTSTDTQYF | TGTGCCAGCAGCCACGTGGCGGGGACTAGCACAGATACGCAGTATTTT | NA | TRBJ2-3 | NA | TRBV6-5
CASSFRGTGVLSNEQFF | TGTGCCAGCAGCTTTAGAGGGACAGGCGTCCTCAGCAATGAGCAGTTCTTC | TRBD1 | TRBJ2-1 | many | TRBV7-2
CATSEGTINSPLHF | TGCGCCACCTCCGAGGGGACAATAAATTCACCCCTCCACTTT | NA | TRBJ1-6 | few | TRBV5-1
CASSGLAGGPGETQYF | TGTGCCAGCAGTGGACTAGCGGGGGGGCCGGGTGAGACCCAGTACTTC | TRBD2 | TRBJ2-5 | few | TRBV2
CASSRGYNEQFF | TGTGCCAGCAGTCGCGGGTACAATGAGCAGTTCTTC | NA | TRBJ2-1 | many | TRBV6-5
CASSQDVAMGARAEAFF | TGCGCCAGCAGCCAAGATGTGGCAATGGGGGCGCGGGCTGAAGCTTTCTTT | NA | TRBJ1-1 | few | TRBV4-3
CSAYPSTDNNEQFF | TGCAGCGCGTACCCCTCGACAGACAACAATGAGCAGTTCTTC | NA | TRBJ2-1 | NA | TRBV29-1
CASSYSLRRTYEQYF | TGTGCCAGCAGTTACTCTCTCAGGAGGACCTACGAGCAGTACTTC | NA | TRBJ2-7 | many | TRBV6-2/TRBV6-3